These 17 T cell receptor beta chains were all obtained from the same sample, sequenced in a study of identical twins. TCRdb reanalysed the 5' RACE reads using MiXCR and keeps one entry per CDR3 protein. The sample consists of about 700,000 distinct CDR3 sequences, 8.6% of them appearing once. This sample also appeared in a second study, on yellow fever vaccine responses in identical twins.

Input material: PBMCs. Receptors originate from a woman in her late teens or twenties in good health.

The sample holds a few counts of this clonotype. V and J are TRBV28 and TRBJ1-1; D is possibly TRBD1 (6 bases). The germline V gene encodes CDR1 MDHEN and CDR2 SYDVKM. Trimming took off 2 bases at V and 6 bases at J, with 13 bases between the two ends. The CDR3 covers 14 residues. CDR3 in amino acids: CASSLGGAGAEAFF. CDR3 bases: TGTGCCAGCAGTTTAGGGGGGGCCGGGGCTGAAGCTTTCTTT. Full variable domain (missing parts from reference TRBV28 and TRBJ1-1): DVKVTQSSRYLVKRTGEKVFLECVQDMDHENMFWYRQDPGLGLRLIYFSYDVKMKEKGDIPEGYSVSREKKERFSLILESASTNQTSMYLCASSLGGAGAEAFFGQGTRLTVV.

This clonotype was counted ten times or more. The chain joins TRBV24-1 to TRBJ2-5; TRBD1 matches at 9 bases. There are 13 residues in the CDR3. The germline CDR1 and CDR2 sequences are KGHDR and SFDVKD. V shed 5 bases and J 6 bases; nucleotides not matched to a gene: 3. The CDR3 DNA follows: TGTGCCACCAGTGGGACAGGGGTGCAGACCCAGTACTTC. As protein: CATSGTGVQTQYF.

This chain links TRBV5-5 with TRBJ1-6; D is unresolved. CDR1 and CDR2 from the germline V gene are SGHKS and YYEKEE (reference sequence). This CDR3 is built from 17 residues. Trimming left V 4 bases short and J 6 bases short, with 20 bases between. The DNA for the CDR3 is TGTGCCAGCAGCGAAGACCGGGTCAGAAGAAGTAATTCACCCCTCCACTTT. This encodes CASSEDRVRRSNSPLHF.

The sample holds many counts of this clonotype. The chain is built from TRBV5-1 and TRBJ2-7, with D maybe TRBD1 (7 bases). Germline V gene data show CDR1 as SGHRS and CDR2 as YFSETQ. Trimming removed 2 bases from V and 4 bases from J, with 13 bases in between. The CDR3 is 14 residues long. The CDR3, as DNA: TGCGCCAGCAGCTTTGACCAGGGGGGATACGAGCAGTACTTC. Its protein product is CASSFDQGGYEQYF.

This rearrangement joins TRBV6-2 or TRBV6-3 to TRBJ2-3; possible D gene TRBD1, 5 bases. The length of the CDR3 is 14 residues. The germline V gene encodes CDR1 MNHEY and CDR2 SVGEGT. V lost 6 bases to trimming and J lost 2 bases, with 12 bases between them. Here the CDR3 reads CASRPWTYTDTQYF. The CDR3 DNA reads as TGTGCCAGCAGGCCGTGGACATACACAGATACGCAGTATTTT.

In its sample, this clonotype was seen many times. V and J are TRBV5-1 and TRBJ2-5; either TRBD1 or TRBD2 may supply D (5 bases each). V was trimmed by 3 bases and J by 3 bases, leaving 12 bases between them. The CDR3 covers 14 residues. Germline values: CDR1 SGHRS, CDR2 YFSETQ. CDR3 sequence (DNA): TGCGCCAGCAGCTACCTCGGGACGGAAGAGACCCAGTACTTC. Residues: CASSYLGTEETQYF.

This sequence joins TRBV7-2 and TRBJ1-1; D is unresolved. With 2 bases removed from V and 2 bases from J, the gap between germline ends came to 9 bases. The CDR3 contains 14 residues. CDR1 is SGHTA, CDR2 FQGNSA, per germline. CDR3 DNA: TGTGCCAGCAGCTTAAGCCCCCCAAACACTGAAGCTTTCTTT. Translating it yields CASSLSPPNTEAFF.

The chain's CDR3 is CASSLAGDQETQYF. The CDR3 region has the DNA TGTGCCAGCAGCTTAGCGGGGGACCAAGAGACCCAGTACTTC. This chain links TRBV7-2 with TRBJ2-5, with D perhaps given as TRBD1 or TRBD2 (5 bases each). V lost 0 bases, J lost 0 bases, and 5 bases lay in between. From germline, CDR1 is SGHTA and CDR2 FQGNSA. This CDR3 contains 14 residues.

The V and J genes are TRBV29-1 and TRBJ1-2; TRBD1 matches 8 bases. The V and J ends lost 3 bases and 5 bases, in that order; junction bases with no gene match: 2. Germline assignment: CDR1 SQVTM and CDR2 ANQGSEA. This CDR3 is built from 12 residues. CDR3 nucleotide sequence: TGCAGCGTTGAGACAGGGGCATATGGCTACACCTTC. The encoded protein is CSVETGAYGYTF.

This clonotype was detected many times. This chain uses TRBV20-1 with TRBJ2-1; TRBD1 matches at 9 bases. Germline CDR1 and CDR2: DFQATT and SNEGSKA (reference sequence). V shed 0 bases and J 7 bases; nucleotides not matched to a gene: 7. The CDR3 covers 15 residues. CDR3 bases: TGCAGTGCTAGAGATTTAACAGGGGGCATAAATGAGCAGTTCTTC. This translates into CSARDLTGGINEQFF.

The chain uses TRBV29-1 and TRBJ2-3; TRBD2 aligns across 7 bases. CDR3 length: 11 residues. Germline V lookup: CDR1 SQVTM, CDR2 ANQGSEA. J was trimmed by 12 bases and V by 6 bases; bases with no gene match: 9. In nucleotides, the CDR3 is TGCAGCGTCCACATGACTAGCTCCCAGTATTTT. Its protein is CSVHMTSSQYF.

This clonotype was seen more than once but under ten times. The chain couples TRBV14 to TRBJ2-5; 7 bases are shared with TRBD1. Trimming cost V 2 bases and J 5 bases; bases outside gene matches: 8. Germline lookup yields CDR1 SGHDN and CDR2 FVKESK. CDR3 length equals 15 residues. CDR3 sequence (DNA): TGTGCCAGCAGCCAACAGACAGGGTTGGGGGAGACCCAGTACTTC. Its protein is CASSQQTGLGETQYF.

This clonotype occurred many times. The chain has TRBV25-1 and TRBJ2-7; 7 bases fit TRBD2. The CDR3 consists of 18 residues. Germline V CDR1 and CDR2: MGHDK, SYGVNS. V lost 7 bases, J lost 3 bases, and 21 bases stayed unmatched. The CDR3 bases are TGTGCCAGCATTAAGGTTGGGCGGGAGCTGTTATTTAGCTACGAGCAGTACTTC. This encodes CASIKVGRELLFSYEQYF.

This clonotype was picked up a small number of times. The rearrangement uses TRBV28 and TRBJ1-5; unclear D gene. V shed 3 bases and J shed 5 bases, with 8 bases lying between them. The CDR3 length is 13 residues. CDR1 is MDHEN and CDR2 is SYDVKM in the germline V gene. In DNA form, the CDR3 reads TGTGCCAGCAGTTTTGGGGTGCATCAGCCCCAGCATTTT. This gives the protein CASSFGVHQPQHF.

This clonotype was observed at least ten times. V and J are TRBV20-1 and TRBJ2-7; 9 bases agree with TRBD2. Germline loops: CDR1 DFQATT, CDR2 SNEGSKA (reference sequence). V lost 1 base and J lost 3; bases outside the gene matches: 10. The CDR3 consists of 16 residues. The CDR3 DNA reads TGCAGTGCTAGAGCTATCTCAAATAGCGGGAGCTACGAGCAGTACTTC. Translating it yields CSARAISNSGSYEQYF.

There are a few counts of this clonotype. The chain couples TRBV4-3 to TRBJ2-2; possibly TRBD1 for D (5 bases). The ends were cut back, 6 bases at V and 3 bases at J, with 11 bases in the middle. The CDR3 extends over 14 amino acids. Germline CDR1 is LGHNA and CDR2 is YSLEER. The DNA of the CDR3 is TGCGCCAGCAGATTACAGGTTGACACCGGGGAGCTGTTTTTT. Protein: CASRLQVDTGELFF.

The rearrangement links TRBV6-1 to TRBJ2-5; no firm D call. The V end was cut by 6 bases, the J end by 1 base, with 12 bases between. The CDR3 length is 14 residues. CDR1 MNHNS and CDR2 SASEGT come from the germline V gene. The CDR3 is CASSQTRFQETQYF. The CDR3 coding sequence is TGTGCCAGCAGCCAGACACGTTTCCAAGAGACCCAGTACTTC.